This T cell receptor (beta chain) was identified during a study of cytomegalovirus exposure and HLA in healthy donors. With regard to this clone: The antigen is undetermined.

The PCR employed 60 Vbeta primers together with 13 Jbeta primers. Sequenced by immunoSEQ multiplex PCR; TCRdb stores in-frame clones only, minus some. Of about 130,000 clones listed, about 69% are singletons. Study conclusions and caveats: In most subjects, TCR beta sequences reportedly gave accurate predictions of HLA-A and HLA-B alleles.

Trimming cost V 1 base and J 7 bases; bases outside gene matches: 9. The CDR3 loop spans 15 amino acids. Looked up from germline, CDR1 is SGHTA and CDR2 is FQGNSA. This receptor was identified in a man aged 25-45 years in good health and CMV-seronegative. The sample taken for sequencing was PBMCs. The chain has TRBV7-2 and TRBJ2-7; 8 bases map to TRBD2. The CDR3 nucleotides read TGTGCCAGCAGCTTAGGAGGAGCGGGAGCCAGAGAGCAGTACTTC. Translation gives CASSLGGAGAREQYF.